Presented here are 24 T cell receptor beta chains from one specimen sequenced in a study of control samples from healthy donors and cancer patients. Clones were read by immunoSEQ multiplex PCR, and TCRdb kept only the in-frame ones, dropping some. The sample has 120,000 or so clones, 87% seen once. Sequencing used blood. These receptors were collected from a man in his late teens or twenties in good health.

The V call is TRBV12-3 or TRBV12-4, the J call TRBJ1-2; D is unclear. V lost 0 bases, J lost 14 bases, and 13 bases lay in between. The CDR3 is made up of 12 amino acids. CDR3 sequence: CASSLAVLTCTF. The CDR3, as DNA: TGTGCCAGCAGTTTAGCAGTCCTAACATGTACCTTC.

The chain is built from TRBV30 and TRBJ2-3; D gene unclear. Trimming removed 8 bases at V and 3 bases at J, with 9 bases between. This CDR3 has 11 residues. Germline V lookup: CDR1 GTSNPN, CDR2 SVGIG (reference sequence). Here the CDR3 DNA reads TGTGCCCATAGACTGACAGATACGCAGTATTTT. Protein: CAHRLTDTQYF.

The chain carries TRBV28 and TRBJ2-5; 8 positions match TRBD2. V lost 6 bases and J lost 6; bases outside the gene matches: 9. This CDR3 is built from 14 residues. The germline gives CDR1 MDHEN, CDR2 SYDVKM. The CDR3: CASRAGTSPKTQYF. The DNA for the CDR3 is TGTGCCAGCAGGGCCGGGACTAGTCCAAAGACCCAGTACTTC.

The chain uses TRBV5-1 and TRBJ2-1; D gene unclear. The CDR3 contains 12 residues. The germline V gene has CDR1 SGHRS and CDR2 YFSETQ. The ends were cut back, 5 bases at V and 5 bases at J, with 8 bases in the middle. CDR3 region: CASSSRDNEQFF. The CDR3, as DNA: TGCGCCAGCAGTAGTCGTGACAATGAGCAGTTCTTC. The entire variable domain, with the rest obtained from reference TRBV5-1 and TRBJ2-1, is as follows: KAGVTQTPRYLIKTRGQQVTLSCSPISGHRSVSWYQQTPGQGLQFLFEYFSETQRNKGNFPGRFSGRQFSNSRSEMNVSTLELGDSALYLCASSSRDNEQFFGPGTRLTVL.

The chain recombines TRBV28 with TRBJ1-1; D is possibly TRBD1 (6 bases). Trimming stripped 4 bases from V and 1 base from J, with 13 bases between. There are 15 residues in the CDR3. CDR1 MDHEN and CDR2 SYDVKM come from the germline V gene. As DNA, the CDR3 is TGTGCCAGCAGTTCCCCGGGACAATCGAACACTGAAGCTTTCTTT. Amino acid sequence: CASSSPGQSNTEAFF.

The chain couples TRBV10-3 to TRBJ2-2; D may be TRBD2 (6 bases). This CDR3 has 14 amino acids. CDR1 is ENHRY and CDR2 is SYGVKD in the germline V gene. V lost 3 bases to trimming and J lost 5 bases, with 10 bases between them. CDR3 nucleotides: TGTGCCATCAGTGATTGGAGGGGAACCGGGGAGCTGTTTTTT. This gives the protein CAISDWRGTGELFF.

The genes are TRBV5-8 and TRBJ1-2, with no clear D. V lost 4 bases and J lost 7, with 11 bases in between. Looked up from germline, CDR1 is SGHTS and CDR2 is YDEGEE. This CDR3 has 12 residues. CDR3 sequence: CASSPGRSGYTF. The CDR3 DNA is TGTGCCAGCAGCCCGGGAAGGAGTGGCTACACCTTC.

The V gene is TRBV30, the J gene TRBJ1-3; 7 nucleotides line up with TRBD1. CDR1 is GTSNPN and CDR2 is SVGIG in the germline V gene (reference sequence). This CDR3 spans 13 amino acids. The CDR3 DNA reads TGTGCTCTGGTGACAGGGTGGGGAAACACCATATATTTT. Its translation: CALVTGWGNTIYF.

The chain combines TRBV27 with TRBJ2-7, with 10 positions matching TRBD2. CDR3 length: 16 amino acids. The ends lost 0 bases at V and 2 bases at J; junction bases unmatched: 4. Germline loops: CDR1 MNHEY, CDR2 SMNVEV (reference sequence). CDR3 sequence reads: CASSLSRLAGAYEQYF. Here the CDR3 DNA reads TGTGCCAGCAGTTTATCCCGCCTAGCGGGAGCCTACGAGCAGTACTTC.

This sequence joins TRBV19 and TRBJ2-7, with 7 bases identical to TRBD1. This CDR3 spans 16 amino acids. In germline, CDR1 is LNHDA, CDR2 SQIVND (reference sequence). V shed 1 base, J shed 2 bases, and the junction held 8 bases outside the gene matches. CDR3 DNA: TGTGCCAGTAGTATAGTCGGGACAGCCCTCCCCTACGAGCAGTACTTC. This encodes CASSIVGTALPYEQYF.

This chain uses TRBV19 with TRBJ2-7; D not certain. V lost 2 bases, J lost 3 bases, and 11 bases lay in between. CDR1 and CDR2 from the germline V gene are LNHDA and SQIVND (reference sequence). The CDR3 spans 14 residues. This chain's CDR3 is CASSIIDGDYEQYF. CDR3 nucleotides: TGTGCCAGTAGTATAATCGATGGGGACTACGAGCAGTACTTC.

The V call is TRBV6-5, the J call TRBJ1-1; D is uncertain. Germline V gene data show CDR1 as MNHEY and CDR2 as SVGAGI. The CDR3 totals 11 residues. V lost 8 bases and J lost 1, with 5 bases in between. This CDR3 reads CASQWNTEAFF. Written as DNA, the CDR3 is TGTGCCAGCCAGTGGAACACTGAAGCTTTCTTT.

The genes are TRBV5-1 and TRBJ1-3; D is ambiguous. This CDR3 comprises 14 residues. The germline CDR1 and CDR2 sequences are SGHRS and YFSETQ. With 4 bases removed from V and 0 bases from J, the gap between germline ends came to 8 bases. The CDR3 loop is CASSEDFSGNTIYF. CDR3 DNA: TGCGCCAGCAGCGAGGACTTCTCTGGAAACACCATATATTTT.

The gene calls are TRBV7-6 and TRBJ1-5; 9 bases line up with TRBD1. The CDR3 spans 13 residues. Germline trimming cut 5 bases from V and 5 bases from J; bases unmatched to any gene: 1. The germline V gene encodes CDR1 SGHVS and CDR2 FNYEAQ. As DNA, the CDR3 is TGTGCCAGCAGCCGGGACAGGGATCAGCCCCAGCATTTT. It yields the protein CASSRDRDQPQHF.

This rearrangement joins TRBV27 to TRBJ2-6; D unresolved. Germline loops: CDR1 MNHEY, CDR2 SMNVEV (reference sequence). The CDR3 spans 13 residues. Deletions cut 3 bases from V and 2 bases from J, with 2 bases between. In DNA form, the CDR3 reads TGTGCCAGCAGTTTGGCTGGGGCCAACGTCCTGACTTTC. This translates into CASSLAGANVLTF.

The chain is built from TRBV30 and TRBJ1-1; 9 bases match TRBD1. The germline gives CDR1 GTSNPN, CDR2 SVGIG (reference sequence). V was pared by 2 bases and J by 1 base, with 5 bases of the junction left unmatched. The CDR3 has 15 residues. The DNA for the CDR3 is TGTGCCTGGAGTACGAGGGGACAGGGGAACACTGAAGCTTTCTTT. This translates into CAWSTRGQGNTEAFF.

The chain employs TRBV11-3 and TRBJ2-2; a weak D match, TRBD1 (5 bases). The CDR3 runs to 14 residues. V was shortened by 2 bases and J by 1 base, with 5 bases between the two germline ends. Germline values: CDR1 SGHNT, CDR2 YENEEA. In nucleotides, the CDR3 is TGTGCCAGCAGCTTACAGGGGAACACCGGGGAGCTGTTTTTT. This gives the protein CASSLQGNTGELFF. Full variable domain (outside the CDR3, taken from reference TRBV11-3 and TRBJ2-2): EAGVVQSPRYKIIEKKQPVAFWCNPISGHNTLYWYLQNLGQGPELLIRYENEEAVDDSQLPKDRFSAERLKGVDSTLKIQPAELGDSAVYLCASSLQGNTGELFFGEGSRLTVL.

The J gene is TRBJ1-2, the V gene TRBV5-1, with D perhaps TRBD1 (6 bases). CDR3 length equals 15 residues. V lost 0 bases to trimming and J lost 6 bases, with 15 bases between them. Germline CDR1 SGHRS, CDR2 YFSETQ. The CDR3, as DNA: TGCGCCAGCAGCTTGGCACAGGGAGGGTTGGATGGCTACACCTTC. Protein product: CASSLAQGGLDGYTF.

The chain couples TRBV7-9 to TRBJ1-4; no definite D call. The ends were cut back, 2 bases at V and 1 base at J, with 17 bases in the middle. CDR3 length: 18 amino acids. Germline V gives CDR1 SEHNR, CDR2 FQNEAQ (reference sequence). The CDR3 bases are TGTGCCAGCAGCTTATGGGCGGAGGAATTCGGAACTAATGAAAAACTGTTTTTT. Protein product: CASSLWAEEFGTNEKLFF.

The rearrangement links TRBV7-3 to TRBJ2-3; 11 nucleotides match TRBD1. The CDR3 is 14 amino acids. Germline assignment: CDR1 SGHTA and CDR2 FQGTGA. Trimming took 4 bases from V and 4 from J; bases not matched to a gene: 1. CDR3 sequence (DNA): TGTGCCAGCAGCTCGGGACAGGGGGCAGATACGCAGTATTTT. Translated, it gives CASSSGQGADTQYF.

In nucleotides, the CDR3 is TGTGCCAGCAGTCCGGGACTCGAGCAGTACTTC. This gives the protein CASSPGLEQYF. The chain has TRBV27 and TRBJ2-7, with D perhaps matching TRBD2 (6 bases). V was cut by 5 bases and J by 6 bases, with 8 bases left in between. The CDR3 loop spans 11 amino acids. CDR1 is MNHEY, CDR2 SMNVEV, per germline (reference sequence).

V gene TRBV9 combines with J gene TRBJ2-7; D gene uncertain. CDR3 length: 13 residues. Germline assignment: CDR1 SGDLS and CDR2 YYNGEE. V gave up 0 bases and J gave up 1 base, with 5 bases separating them. CDR3 in DNA: TGTGCCAGCAGCGTAGAGGCTTCCTACGAGCAGTACTTC. This gives the protein CASSVEASYEQYF.

This chain joins TRBV3-1 (or the pseudogene TRBV3-2) and TRBJ2-5, with D perhaps matching TRBD2 (7 bases). Trimming left V 0 bases short and J 5 bases short, with 10 bases between. Germline V gene sequence: CDR1 LGHDT, CDR2 YNNKEL (reference sequence). This CDR3 region has 14 residues. The CDR3 DNA reads as TGTGCCAGCAGCCAAGAGGGGGGGCAGGAGACCCAGTACTTC. Translating it yields CASSQEGGQETQYF.

This chain joins TRBV7-9 and TRBJ2-4, with 9 bases lining up with TRBD1. Losses at the gene ends were 10 bases for V and 1 base for J; bases not matched to a gene: 5. CDR3 size: 14 residues. Germline V gene sequence: CDR1 SEHNR, CDR2 FQNEAQ (reference sequence). The CDR3 bases are TGTGCCACACAGGGGGCGCTTGCCAAAAACATTCAGTACTTC. Translation: CATQGALAKNIQYF.